Listed below are T cell receptor beta chains from one sample, sequenced in a study of cytomegalovirus exposure and HLA in healthy donors. Assay: immunoSEQ multiplex PCR; the TCRdb copy retains only in-frame clones and omits some. The sample shows some 110,000 clones, and roughly 3.5% sits with its ten largest clones. Source material: PBMCs. The origin of the receptors is a man aged 30 to 39 in good health and CMV-seronegative. Both conserved end residues are part of each CDR3.

TRBJ2-3	TRBV10-1	CASSEDPGGDPHTDTQYF
TRBJ2-7	TRBV11-2	CASSLEGLGGEQYF
TRBJ1-1	TRBV29-1	CSVARVQDTEAFF
TRBJ2-7	TRBV19	CASIGNYEQYF
TRBJ2-3	TRBV10-1	CASAEQGWGADTQYF
TRBJ2-1	TRBV7-9	CASSLRGAGNNEQFF
TRBJ2-1	TRBV11-1	CASASFEGSNEQFF
TRBJ2-5	TRBV14	CASSRELARRETQYF
TRBJ2-6	TRBV25-1	CASRGGTGGKGGANVLTF
TRBJ1-2	TRBV7-8	CASSLEGVTTNYGYTF
TRBJ2-5	TRBV27	CASSRRDQETQYF
TRBJ2-7	TRBV11-2	CASSPKEQGWATEQYF
TRBJ1-4	TRBV18	CASSFTPGQVVEKLFF
TRBJ1-2	TRBV7-6	CASSLFGDSEQPMRGYTF
TRBJ2-5	TRBV19	CASSIRTSGGAGETQYF
TRBJ1-1	TRBV21-1	CASSNLRENTEAFF
TRBJ1-5	TRBV11-2	CASSSSGDQPQHF
TRBJ2-7	TRBV15	CATSRDLGGEQYF
TRBJ2-3	TRBV11-2	CASSLGTSGGRGADTQYF
TRBJ2-3	TRBV29-1	CSVSPSGRSQYF
TRBJ2-1	TRBV15	CATSRSLGGAGSYNEQFF
TRBJ1-1	TRBV2	CAGRETGDTEAFF
TRBJ2-2	TRBV7-3	CASSFGLTDTGELFF
TRBJ1-3	TRBV7-9	CASSLRDSGNTIYF
TRBJ1-4	TRBV18	CASSVQINEKLFF
TRBJ1-2	TRBV7-2	CASSPDGSPGVGANYGYTF
TRBJ1-5	TRBV6-6	CASSYSTFNQPQHF
TRBJ2-2	TRBV4-3	CASSQDRGGNTGELFF
TRBJ2-2	TRBV11-1	CASRYRPGELFF
TRBJ2-7	TRBV13	CASSYRDRDYEQYF
TRBJ2-3	TRBV10-3	CAISESGGGGGARTDTQYF
TRBJ1-5	TRBV5-1	CASSQGNSNQPQHF
TRBJ1-3	TRBV28	CASSQVLSGGNTIYF
TRBJ1-6	TRBV19	CASSPGSDNSPLHF
TRBJ2-3	TRBV7-9	CASSLASGGADDTQYF
TRBJ2-5	TRBV27	CASSLTGTSLETQYF